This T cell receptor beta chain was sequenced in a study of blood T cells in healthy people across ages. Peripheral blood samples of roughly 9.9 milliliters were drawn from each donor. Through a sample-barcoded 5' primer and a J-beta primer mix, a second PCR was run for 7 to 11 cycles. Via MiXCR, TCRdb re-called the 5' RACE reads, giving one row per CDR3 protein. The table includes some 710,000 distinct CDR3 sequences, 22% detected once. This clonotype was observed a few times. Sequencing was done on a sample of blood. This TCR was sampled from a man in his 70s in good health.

CDR3 DNA: TGCGCCAGCAGCTTGGGAGGGACACCCTATGAAAAACTGTTTTTT. Its protein product is CASSLGGTPYEKLFF. The chain carries TRBV5-1 and TRBJ1-4, with a possible D match to TRBD1 (6 bases). V was shortened by 0 bases and J by 6 bases, with 12 bases between the two germline ends. This CDR3 has 15 amino acids. Per the germline V gene, CDR1 is SGHRS and CDR2 is YFSETQ. The entire variable domain, with the rest obtained from reference TRBV5-1 and TRBJ1-4, is as follows: KAGVTQTPRYLIKTRGQQVTLSCSPISGHRSVSWYQQTPGQGLQFLFEYFSETQRNKGNFPGRFSGRQFSNSRSEMNVSTLELGDSALYLCASSLGGTPYEKLFFGSGTQLSVL.